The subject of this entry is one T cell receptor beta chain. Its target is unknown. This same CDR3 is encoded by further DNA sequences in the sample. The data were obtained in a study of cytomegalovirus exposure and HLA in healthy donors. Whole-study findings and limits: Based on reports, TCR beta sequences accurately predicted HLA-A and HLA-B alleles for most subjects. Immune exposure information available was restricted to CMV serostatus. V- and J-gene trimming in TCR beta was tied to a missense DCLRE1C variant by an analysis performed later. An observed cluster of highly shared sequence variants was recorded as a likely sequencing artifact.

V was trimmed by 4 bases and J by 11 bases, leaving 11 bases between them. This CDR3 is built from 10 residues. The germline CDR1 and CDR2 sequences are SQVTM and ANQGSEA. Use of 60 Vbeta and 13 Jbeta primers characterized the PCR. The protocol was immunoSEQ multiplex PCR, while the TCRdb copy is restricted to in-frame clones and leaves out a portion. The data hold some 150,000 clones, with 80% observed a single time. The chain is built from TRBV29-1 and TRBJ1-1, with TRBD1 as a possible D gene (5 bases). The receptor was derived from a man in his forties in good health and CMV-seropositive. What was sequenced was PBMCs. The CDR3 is CSVVDRGAFF. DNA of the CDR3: TGCAGCGTTGTCGACCGGGGGGCTTTCTTT. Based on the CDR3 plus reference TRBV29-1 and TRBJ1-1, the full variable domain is SAVISQKPSRDICQRGTSLTIQCQVDSQVTMMFWYRQQPGQSLTLIATANQGSEATYESGFVIDKFPISRPNLTFSTLTVSNMSPEDSSIYLCSVVDRGAFFGQGTRLTVV.